The 32 T cell receptor beta chains below come from one sample, sequenced in a study of CD8 T cells in ankylosing spondylitis. TCRdb independently ran MiXCR on the 5' RACE reads; one entry per CDR3 protein. The sample records about 320,000 distinct CDR3 sequences, roughly 11% being singletons. Sequenced input: blood, either unsorted or a sorted T cell fraction (not recorded which). These receptors all stem from a female donor with ankylosing spondylitis or in good health (not recorded which).

The chain links TRBV5-1 to TRBJ2-1, with 9 nucleotides matching TRBD1. Trimming took 3 bases from V and 3 from J; bases not matched to a gene: 4. Looked up from germline, CDR1 is SGHRS and CDR2 is YFSETQ. The CDR3 spans 15 residues. CDR3: CASSSDRGNYNEQFF. The CDR3, as DNA: TGCGCCAGCAGCTCGGACAGGGGAAACTACAATGAGCAGTTCTTC.

This clonotype appeared many times. The chain is built from TRBV29-1 and TRBJ2-4, with D maybe TRBD2 (6 bases). This CDR3 is 12 amino acids long. Trimming took off 5 bases at V and 7 bases at J, with 12 bases between the two ends. The germline gives CDR1 SQVTM, CDR2 ANQGSEA. Here the CDR3 reads CSVRIGTNIQYF. The CDR3 coding sequence is TGCAGCGTTCGGATCGGGACTAACATTCAGTACTTC.

The CDR3 reads CASSIGASGNTIYF. CDR3 DNA: TGTGCCAGTAGTATCGGGGCATCTGGAAACACCATATATTTT. The rearrangement links TRBV19 to TRBJ1-3; tentatively, D is TRBD1 (5 bases). This CDR3 contains 14 residues. Germline V lookup: CDR1 LNHDA, CDR2 SQIVND (reference sequence). V lost 3 bases and J lost 1, with 7 bases in between.

This clonotype was counted many times. The chain has TRBV12-3 or TRBV12-4 and TRBJ2-7; the D gene could be TRBD1 or TRBD2 (5 bases each). V lost 6 bases to trimming and J lost 3 bases, with 12 bases between them. The CDR3 spans 13 residues. The CDR3 sequence: CASSPEGHYEQYF. CDR3 in DNA: TGTGCCAGCAGCCCAGAGGGGCACTACGAGCAGTACTTC.

This clonotype occurred many times. V and J are TRBV5-1 and TRBJ1-1; D call uncertain. V was clipped by 4 bases and J by 6 bases, with 13 bases between them. In germline, CDR1 is SGHRS, CDR2 YFSETQ. The CDR3 runs 13 residues. The CDR3 DNA is TGCGCCAGCAGCAGGGAAGGGTATGCTGAAGCTTTCTTT. It specifies CASSREGYAEAFF.

This clonotype was seen ten or more times. CDR3 coding DNA: TGTGCCAGCAGTTACGGAAACAATGAGCAGTTCTTC. The encoded protein is CASSYGNNEQFF. This chain connects TRBV6-2 or TRBV6-3 to TRBJ2-1, with D unresolved. This CDR3 has 12 amino acids. The V end lost 2 bases, the J end lost 5 bases, and 4 bases lay between the germline ends. Germline V CDR1 and CDR2: MNHEY, SVGEGT.

This clonotype was observed a few times. The chain has TRBV20-1 and TRBJ2-1; D uncertain. The CDR3 runs to 13 residues. In germline, CDR1 is DFQATT, CDR2 SNEGSKA (reference sequence). V lost 2 bases and J 5 bases, leaving 10 bases between the germline ends. The CDR3 loop reads CSARLDVHNEQFF. The CDR3 nucleotides are TGCAGTGCTAGACTGGACGTACACAATGAGCAGTTCTTC.

This clonotype was recorded at least ten times. V is TRBV5-1 and J is TRBJ2-7, with D perhaps matching TRBD2 (5 bases). CDR1 and CDR2 from the germline V gene are SGHRS and YFSETQ. The CDR3 is 14 amino acids. Trimming stripped 2 bases from V and 2 bases from J, with 11 bases between. As DNA, the CDR3 is TGCGCCAGCAGCTTCGGTCCGGGAACCTACGAGCAGTACTTC. It codes for CASSFGPGTYEQYF.

This clonotype was seen ten or more times. The genes are TRBV20-1 and TRBJ1-5, with D perhaps TRBD1 (5 bases). Germline values: CDR1 DFQATT, CDR2 SNEGSKA (reference sequence). This CDR3 region has 14 residues. Trimming pared 0 bases from V and 6 bases from J, leaving 12 bases between. The CDR3 sequence: CSARDWGEGQPQHF. The CDR3 DNA reads TGCAGTGCTAGAGATTGGGGGGAAGGTCAGCCCCAGCATTTT.

In regard to this clonotype: A single base separates this from a much larger clone, so it may be a read error. This chain joins TRBV20-1 and TRBJ1-3, with a possible D match to TRBD1 (5 bases). V was clipped by 6 bases and J by 3 bases, with 18 bases between them. The CDR3 spans 15 residues. CDR1 is DFQATT and CDR2 is SNEGSKA in the germline V gene (reference sequence). The CDR3 bases are TGCAGTGCCACTTCCGGGGGACGCTTTGGAAACACCATATATTTT. Translation: CSATSGGRFGNTIYF.

The chain carries TRBV9 and TRBJ1-5; no clear D. The germline V gene encodes CDR1 SGDLS and CDR2 YYNGEE. This CDR3 contains 13 residues. V was shortened by 0 bases and J by 7 bases, with 8 bases between the two germline ends. CDR3 region: CASSVDGIQPQHF. The CDR3 region has the DNA TGTGCCAGCAGCGTAGACGGGATCCAGCCCCAGCATTTT.

As to this clonotype: The junction departs from the called germline gene at one end, perhaps through a read error. The chain employs TRBV3-1 and TRBJ2-6; 9 bases match TRBD1. The CDR3 is 19 amino acids. Germline loops: CDR1 LGHDT, CDR2 YNNKEL (reference sequence). CDR3 sequence reads: CTSSSNTGTGHSGANVLTF. The CDR3 DNA reads as TGTACCAGCAGCTCAAATACCGGGACAGGGCACTCTGGGGCCAACGTCCTGACTTTC.

This clonotype was recorded many times. V is TRBV6-1 and J is TRBJ1-5, with D possibly matching TRBD1 (5 bases). Germline V gives CDR1 MNHNS, CDR2 SASEGT. The CDR3 sequence is 13 residues long. The V gene lost 7 bases and the J gene lost 3 bases, with 10 bases spanning the gap. The CDR3 nucleotides read TGTGCCAGCAAAGGGACCCACAATCAGCCCCAGCATTTT. Its protein is CASKGTHNQPQHF.

This clonotype came up many times. V and J are TRBV20-1 and TRBJ2-7; possibly TRBD1 or TRBD2 for D (5 bases each). V gave up 3 bases and J gave up 1 base, with 16 bases separating them. The CDR3 extends over 15 amino acids. Germline-derived CDR1 and CDR2 are DFQATT and SNEGSKA (reference sequence). CDR3 region: CSASGVTVWSYEQYF. The CDR3 DNA follows: TGCAGTGCTAGCGGGGTGACAGTATGGTCCTACGAGCAGTACTTC.

This clonotype has ten or more counts. CDR3 in amino acids: CASRLPGARDNEQFF. The CDR3 DNA reads as TGCGCCAGCAGATTGCCAGGGGCCAGGGACAATGAGCAGTTCTTC. The chain combines TRBV5-1 with TRBJ2-1; possible D gene TRBD1, 6 bases. This CDR3 spans 15 amino acids. From germline, CDR1 is SGHRS and CDR2 YFSETQ. Trimming cost V 5 bases and J 5 bases, with 17 bases left between them.

The sample holds a few counts of this clonotype. This sequence joins TRBV6-1 and TRBJ2-3, with 7 positions matching TRBD1. The CDR3 has 15 amino acids. CDR1 is MNHNS and CDR2 is SASEGT in the germline V gene. The V gene end was trimmed by 6 bases and the J gene end by 2 bases; junction bases not matched to a gene: 8. Here the CDR3 reads CASRRQGQVTDTQYF. The CDR3 nucleotides are TGTGCCAGCAGACGACAGGGACAAGTCACAGATACGCAGTATTTT.

The V and J genes are TRBV27 and TRBJ2-3; TRBD2 aligns across 11 bases. CDR3 length: 15 amino acids. Per germline, CDR1 MNHEY and CDR2 SMNVEV (reference sequence). The V segment lost 6 bases and the J segment 4 bases; nucleotides outside the gene matches: 6. CDR3 bases: TGTGCCAGCAGCCTAGCGGGAGGCCCTTCAGATACGCAGTATTTT. Amino acids: CASSLAGGPSDTQYF.

This clonotype was observed many times. V gene TRBV18 combines with J gene TRBJ1-3, with TRBD1 matching over 10 bases. The junction had 6 bases not matched to a gene; V was cut back by 1 base and J by 3 bases. CDR3 length: 17 amino acids. From germline, CDR1 is KGHSH and CDR2 LQKENI. The DNA for the CDR3 is TGTGCCAGCTCACCACTACCGGGACAGGGGAGTGGAAACACCATATATTTT. It is translated as CASSPLPGQGSGNTIYF.

This chain uses TRBV20-1 with TRBJ2-3; D perhaps matches TRBD2 (6 bases). Germline CDR1 DFQATT, CDR2 SNEGSKA (reference sequence). There are 17 residues in the CDR3. V was clipped by 1 base and J by 2 bases, with 19 bases between them. CDR3 amino acids: CSARGLGFDPITDTQYF. The CDR3 DNA sequence: TGCAGTGCTAGAGGACTAGGTTTTGATCCAATCACAGATACGCAGTATTTT.

This clonotype appeared a few times. The chain recombines TRBV18 with TRBJ2-3; no clear D. This CDR3 comprises 15 residues. V lost 1 base, J lost 2 bases, and 10 bases lay in between. CDR1 and CDR2 from the germline V gene are KGHSH and LQKENI. The CDR3 nucleotides are TGTGCCAGCTCACCACTCAGGCTTAACACAGATACGCAGTATTTT. Amino acid sequence: CASSPLRLNTDTQYF.

There are many counts of this clonotype. The V gene is TRBV10-3, the J gene TRBJ2-3, with 8 bases that match TRBD2. This CDR3 spans 13 amino acids. Trimming cost V 6 bases and J 11 bases; bases outside gene matches: 10. Germline CDR1 and CDR2: ENHRY and SYGVKD. CDR3 sequence reads: CAISPTSGGRQYF. CDR3 nucleotides: TGTGCCATCAGCCCGACCTCGGGGGGGAGGCAGTATTTT.

V usage is TRBV24-1 and J usage is TRBJ2-2, with D maybe TRBD1 (6 bases). Germline V lookup: CDR1 KGHDR, CDR2 SFDVKD. The CDR3 length is 14 residues. Trimming stripped 7 bases from V and 7 bases from J, with 15 bases between. The CDR3 nucleotides are TGTGCCACCAGCAGGACAGTCGATCACGGGGAGCTGTTTTTT. Translated, it gives CATSRTVDHGELFF.

This clonotype was counted a few times. The gene calls are TRBV15 and TRBJ1-5; 7 bases agree with TRBD1. Germline V gene lookup returns CDR1 LNHNV and CDR2 YYDKDF (reference sequence). The CDR3 totals 15 residues. The J segment lost 4 bases and the V segment lost 5 bases, leaving 8 bases of the junction unmatched. CDR3 coding DNA: TGTGCCACCAGCGTTGGGACAGCTACGAATCAGCCCCAGCATTTT. It codes for CATSVGTATNQPQHF. Combining the CDR3 with reference TRBV15 and TRBJ1-5 gives the whole variable domain DAMVIQNPRYQVTQFGKPVTLSCSQTLNHNVMYWYQQKSSQAPKLLFHYYDKDFNNEADTPDNFQSRRPNTSFCFLDIRSPGLGDTAMYLCATSVGTATNQPQHFGDGTRLSIL.

The genes are TRBV12-3 or TRBV12-4 and TRBJ2-5; TRBD2 matches at 13 bases. CDR3 length: 19 residues. V lost 2 bases to trimming and J lost 1 base; unmatched junction nucleotides: 10. The CDR3 region has the DNA TGTGCCAGCAGTTTACCGCGACTAGCGGGGGGACTATCCCAAGAGACCCAGTACTTC. Translated, it gives CASSLPRLAGGLSQETQYF.

This chain joins TRBV7-2 and TRBJ1-5; a weak D match, TRBD1 (5 bases). Germline CDR1 SGHTA, CDR2 FQGNSA. The CDR3 is 14 amino acids. V dropped 1 base and J dropped 2 bases, with 6 bases sitting between them. CDR3 DNA: TGTGCCAGCAGCTTAGTAGGGGGCAATCAGCCCCAGCATTTT. Its translation is CASSLVGGNQPQHF.

This clonotype was counted only a few times. Compared with germline, one end of the junction differs, possibly owing to a read error. The chain couples TRBV5-1 to TRBJ1-2; the D is unclear. Per germline, CDR1 SGHRS and CDR2 YFSETQ. There are 15 residues in the CDR3. This CDR3 is CASCLEASGIYGYTF. The CDR3 nucleotides read TGCGCCAGCTGCTTGGAGGCATCAGGCATCTATGGCTACACCTTC. The full variable domain, in which reference TRBV5-1 and TRBJ1-2 provide the parts outside the CDR3, is KAGVTQTPRYLIKTRGQQVTLSCSPISGHRSVSWYQQTPGQGLQFLFEYFSETQRNKGNFPGRFSGRQFSNSRSEMNVSTLELGDSALYLCASCLEASGIYGYTFGSGTRLTVV.

In this sample, this clonotype turned up a few times. This chain uses TRBV3-1 with TRBJ2-3, with a possible D match to TRBD2 (5 bases). Looked up from germline, CDR1 is LGHDT and CDR2 is YNNKEL (reference sequence). There are 16 residues in the CDR3. The V and J ends lost 1 base and 4 bases respectively, with 15 bases between them. The CDR3 spells CASSQVAGGIADTQYF. The CDR3 nucleotides read TGTGCCAGCAGCCAAGTCGCGGGTGGGATCGCAGATACGCAGTATTTT.

This chain connects TRBV12-3 or TRBV12-4 to TRBJ1-5, with unresolved D. This CDR3 comprises 16 residues. V lost 2 bases, J lost 9 bases, and 20 bases lay in between. The CDR3 bases are TGTGCCAGCAGTTTATCCGGACCGGGTTTTAGTTGGCCCCAGCATTTT. Encoded protein: CASSLSGPGFSWPQHF.

The rearrangement joins TRBV27 to TRBJ2-7, with 7 bases aligning to TRBD2. This CDR3 region has 15 residues. J lost 5 bases, V lost 7 bases, and 14 bases had no gene match. Germline-derived CDR1 and CDR2 are MNHEY and SMNVEV (reference sequence). The CDR3 protein is CASKPFSGGFDEQYF. CDR3 sequence (DNA): TGTGCCAGCAAACCCTTCTCGGGGGGATTCGACGAGCAGTACTTC.

This clonotype was detected only a few times. The CDR3 bases are TGTGCCAGCAGTTTATTGGCGGAGACTGAAGCTTTCTTT. Translated: CASSLLAETEAFF. The chain recombines TRBV12-3 or TRBV12-4 with TRBJ1-1; no reliable D call. Trimming stripped 2 bases from V and 5 bases from J, with 9 bases between. The CDR3 has 13 residues.

This clonotype was recorded many times. This chain uses TRBV20-1 with TRBJ2-1; D remains ambiguous. Per the germline V gene, CDR1 is DFQATT and CDR2 is SNEGSKA (reference sequence). The CDR3 is made up of 13 amino acids. V lost 4 bases and J lost 9, with 16 bases in between. The CDR3 sequence is CSANPNSVGEQFF. The CDR3 region has the DNA TGCAGTGCTAACCCGAATAGTGTAGGTGAGCAGTTCTTC.

In regard to this clonotype: A read error may be the cause here, since a much bigger clone is one base away. This sequence joins TRBV5-1 and TRBJ1-1; D unresolved. The CDR3 contains 11 residues. The germline gives CDR1 SGHRS, CDR2 YFSETQ. Trimming took 3 bases from V and 7 from J, leaving 7 bases between them. In nucleotides, the CDR3 is TGCGCCAGCAGCTCAGTGGTTGAAGCTTTCTTT. This gives the protein CASSSVVEAFF. Full variable domain (remainder filled in from reference TRBV5-1 and TRBJ1-1): KAGVTQTPRYLIKTRGQQVTLSCSPISGHRSVSWYQQTPGQGLQFLFEYFSETQRNKGNFPGRFSGRQFSNSRSEMNVSTLELGDSALYLCASSSVVEAFFGQGTRLTVV.